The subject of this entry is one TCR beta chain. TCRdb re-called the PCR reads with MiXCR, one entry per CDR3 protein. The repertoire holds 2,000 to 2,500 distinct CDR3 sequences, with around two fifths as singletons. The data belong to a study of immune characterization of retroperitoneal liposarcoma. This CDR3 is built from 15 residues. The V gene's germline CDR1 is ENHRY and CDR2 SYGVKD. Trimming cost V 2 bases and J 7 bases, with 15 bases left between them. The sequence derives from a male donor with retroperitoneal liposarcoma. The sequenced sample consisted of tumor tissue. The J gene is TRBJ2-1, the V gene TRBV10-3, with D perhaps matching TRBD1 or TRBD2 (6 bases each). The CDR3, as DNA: TGTGCCATCAGTGAGGTGCCGGGGGCAGGGAATGAGCAGTTCTTC. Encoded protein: CAISEVPGAGNEQFF.